One and the same sample provided the 27 T cell receptor beta chains below, sequenced in a study of cytomegalovirus exposure and HLA in healthy donors. PCR used 60 Vbeta primers and 13 Jbeta primers. Clones were sequenced by immunoSEQ multiplex PCR, and TCRdb holds only the in-frame ones, with some missing. The repertoire table contains about 200,000 clones. Source material: PBMCs. The receptors stem from a girl aged 2 to 9 in good health and CMV-seropositive.

J is TRBJ2-3 and V is TRBV6-5; a possible D gene is TRBD1 (5 bases). Trimming shortened V by 2 bases and J by 4 bases, and 13 bases separated the two germline ends. CDR3 length: 15 residues. CDR1 is MNHEY and CDR2 is SVGAGI in the germline V gene. For the CDR3, the DNA is TGTGCCAGCAGTTACGGGCAGGGTGGTTCAGATACGCAGTATTTT. Protein sequence: CASSYGQGGSDTQYF.

This sequence joins TRBV10-1 and TRBJ2-5; possibly TRBD2 for D (6 bases). V lost 7 bases to trimming and J lost 5 bases, with 17 bases between them. The CDR3 runs 14 residues. Germline V CDR1 and CDR2: WNHNN, SYGVQD (reference sequence). As DNA, the CDR3 is TGCGCCAGCACTGCGGGGCTACCCCGGGAGACCCAGTACTTC. Translating it yields CASTAGLPRETQYF.

The chain employs TRBV5-4 and TRBJ2-3; TRBD2 agrees at 7 bases. V shed 0 bases and J 4 bases; nucleotides not matched to a gene: 14. Germline V gives CDR1 SGHNT, CDR2 YYREEE (reference sequence). This CDR3 is 18 amino acids long. DNA for the CDR3: TGTGCCAGCAGCTTGGGCGGGTTCCTAGCGGAAAAGGCAGATACGCAGTATTTT. Translated: CASSLGGFLAEKADTQYF. Based on the CDR3 plus reference TRBV5-4 and TRBJ2-3, the full variable domain is ETGVTQSPTHLIKTRGQQVTLRCSSQSGHNTVSWYQQALGQGPQFIFQYYREEENGRGNFPPRFSGLQFPNYSSELNVNALELDDSALYLCASSLGGFLAEKADTQYFGPGTRLTVL.

This chain uses TRBV28 with TRBJ1-1, with no clear D. Per germline, CDR1 MDHEN and CDR2 SYDVKM. CDR3 length: 12 residues. V lost 5 bases, J lost 11 bases, and 15 bases lay in between. The CDR3 is CASSDPDGEAFF. CDR3 nucleotides: TGTGCCAGCAGTGACCCCGATGGGGAGGCTTTCTTT. The variable domain in full, with the rest retrieved from reference TRBV28 and TRBJ1-1, is DVKVTQSSRYLVKRTGEKVFLECVQDMDHENMFWYRQDPGLGLRLIYFSYDVKMKEKGDIPEGYSVSREKKERFSLILESASTNQTSMYLCASSDPDGEAFFGQGTRLTVV.

This chain links TRBV28 with TRBJ2-7, with 12 nucleotides matching TRBD2. V gave up 1 base and J gave up 5 bases; unmatched junction bases: 6. The CDR3 runs to 16 residues. Per germline, CDR1 MDHEN and CDR2 SYDVKM. CDR3 protein: CASSLYRLAGEDEQYF. The CDR3 DNA sequence: TGTGCCAGCAGTTTATACCGACTAGCGGGAGAGGACGAGCAGTACTTC.

The chain employs TRBV5-1 and TRBJ2-7, with D possibly being TRBD2 (6 bases). Germline values: CDR1 SGHRS, CDR2 YFSETQ. CDR3 length: 15 residues. Trimming left V 4 bases short and J 2 bases short, with 16 bases between. In DNA, the CDR3 is TGCGCCAGCAGCCAGAGGCGGGACGGACCCTACGAGCAGTACTTC. This encodes CASSQRRDGPYEQYF.

The rearrangement joins TRBV19 to TRBJ2-7; tentative D call: TRBD2 (5 bases). Between the trimmed V and J ends, which lost 3 bases and 2 bases, there was a span of 14 bases. Germline CDR1 and CDR2: LNHDA and SQIVND (reference sequence). The CDR3 totals 15 residues. CDR3 DNA sequence: TGTGCCAGTAGTATGGGAGCGGTCTTACCCTACGAGCAGTACTTC. Amino acid sequence: CASSMGAVLPYEQYF.

This chain links TRBV15 with TRBJ2-2; D is perhaps TRBD1 (6 bases). Germline loops: CDR1 LNHNV, CDR2 YYDKDF (reference sequence). This CDR3 region has 14 residues. Trimming took off 5 bases at V and 3 bases at J, with 10 bases between the two ends. The CDR3 nucleotides are TGTGCCACCAGCCGGGACACCTACACCGGGGAGCTGTTTTTT. This encodes CATSRDTYTGELFF.

V gene TRBV29-1 combines with J gene TRBJ2-2, with D hard to call. Looked up from germline, CDR1 is SQVTM and CDR2 is ANQGSEA. V lost 1 base and J 1 base, leaving 7 bases between the germline ends. CDR3 size: 14 residues. The CDR3 sequence: CSVEAQMNTGELFF. In DNA, the CDR3 is TGCAGCGTTGAAGCGCAGATGAACACCGGGGAGCTGTTTTTT.

This rearrangement joins TRBV7-9 to TRBJ2-1, with 8 bases fitting TRBD2. Germline V gene lookup returns CDR1 SEHNR and CDR2 FQNEAQ (reference sequence). The CDR3 covers 15 residues. J was trimmed by 4 bases and V by 2 bases; bases with no gene match: 4. CDR3 sequence (DNA): TGTGCCAGCAGCTTAAGCGGGAGTATGTACAATGAGCAGTTCTTC. Translated, it gives CASSLSGSMYNEQFF. The full variable domain, with the rest looked up from reference TRBV7-9 and TRBJ2-1, is DTGVSQNPRHKITKRGQNVTFRCDPISEHNRLYWYRQTLGQGPEFLTYFQNEAQLEKSRLLSDRFSAERPKGSFSTLEIQRTEQGDSAMYLCASSLSGSMYNEQFFGPGTRLTVL.

The chain couples TRBV4-1 to TRBJ1-4, with D unclear. Germline V gene lookup returns CDR1 MGHRA and CDR2 YSYEKL. The CDR3 runs 15 residues. V lost 2 bases, J lost 8 bases, and 15 bases lay in between. This CDR3 reads CASSQSFLVGEKLFF. In DNA form, the CDR3 reads TGCGCCAGCAGCCAAAGTTTTCTGGTCGGGGAAAAACTGTTTTTT.

This chain uses TRBV7-8 with TRBJ1-1, with 8 bases matching TRBD1. The CDR3 consists of 14 residues. Trimming removed 5 bases from V and 5 bases from J; junction bases left unmatched: 7. The germline gives CDR1 SGHVS, CDR2 FQNEAQ. The CDR3 protein is CASSAQGAGTEAFF. For the CDR3, the DNA is TGTGCCAGCAGCGCCCAGGGGGCGGGGACTGAAGCTTTCTTT.

The genes are TRBV5-1 and TRBJ2-1, with 8 positions matching TRBD2. Germline trimming cut 4 bases from V and 8 bases from J; bases unmatched to any gene: 8. This CDR3 has 14 residues. Germline loops: CDR1 SGHRS, CDR2 YFSETQ. This CDR3 reads CASSPGGPWDEQFF. CDR3 nucleotides: TGCGCCAGCAGCCCGGGAGGGCCATGGGATGAGCAGTTCTTC.

The chain joins TRBV5-6 to TRBJ1-4; 10 bases fit TRBD1. The CDR3 has 17 amino acids. From germline, CDR1 is SGHDT and CDR2 YYEEEE. V dropped 4 bases and J dropped 0; count of bases not matched to a gene: 6. CDR3 nucleotide sequence: TGTGCCAGCAGCGGAGGACAGGGGGTAGCAACTAATGAAAAACTGTTTTTT. Amino acids: CASSGGQGVATNEKLFF.

The chain links TRBV2 to TRBJ1-3, with D possibly TRBD1 on 6 matching bases. V was shortened by 5 bases and J by 0 bases, with 8 bases between the two germline ends. The CDR3 has 14 residues. The germline V gene has CDR1 SNHLY and CDR2 FYNNEI. In nucleotides, the CDR3 is TGTGCCAGCAGTAACAGGGTCTCTGGAAACACCATATATTTT. Translated, it gives CASSNRVSGNTIYF.

This rearrangement joins TRBV27 to TRBJ1-5, with D possibly being TRBD1 (6 bases). Trimming took off 8 bases at V and 2 bases at J, with 16 bases between the two ends. Germline V gives CDR1 MNHEY, CDR2 SMNVEV (reference sequence). This CDR3 has 15 amino acids. The CDR3 loop is CASGPLQGGNQPQHF. The CDR3, as DNA: TGTGCCAGCGGGCCTCTACAGGGAGGCAATCAGCCCCAGCATTTT.

The V and J genes are TRBV5-1 and TRBJ2-7, with D possibly TRBD1 on 6 matching bases. The germline CDR1 and CDR2 sequences are SGHRS and YFSETQ. The CDR3 has 12 amino acids. The V end lost 4 bases, the J end lost 6 bases, and 11 bases lay between the germline ends. CDR3 amino acids: CASSPQGSEQYF. CDR3 DNA: TGCGCCAGCAGCCCGCAGGGGTCCGAGCAGTACTTC.

The chain employs TRBV28 and TRBJ2-3; 13 bases line up with TRBD2. The V segment lost 5 bases and the J segment 2 bases; nucleotides outside the gene matches: 7. The CDR3 loop spans 17 amino acids. CDR1 and CDR2 from the germline V gene are MDHEN and SYDVKM. CDR3 amino acids: CASSRPGLAGSTDTQYF. CDR3 DNA sequence: TGTGCCAGCAGTCGTCCGGGACTAGCGGGATCCACAGATACGCAGTATTTT.

The CDR3 spells CASSSALTGVGGYTF. The CDR3 DNA is TGCGCCAGCAGCTCCGCCCTAACAGGGGTCGGTGGCTACACCTTC. The chain links TRBV5-1 to TRBJ1-2; 7 bases line up with TRBD1. This CDR3 comprises 15 residues. Germline V CDR1 and CDR2: SGHRS, YFSETQ. Trimming at V came to 3 bases and at J to 7 bases, leaving 12 bases not matched to a gene.

The CDR3: CASSEWTGGEGTEAFF. CDR3 DNA sequence: TGTGCCAGCAGTGAATGGACAGGGGGCGAAGGAACTGAAGCTTTCTTT. The chain recombines TRBV25-1 with TRBJ1-1, with TRBD1 matching 11 bases. J lost 5 bases, V lost 1 base, and 6 bases had no gene match. Germline V CDR1 and CDR2: MGHDK, SYGVNS. The CDR3 consists of 16 residues.

This chain connects TRBV7-3 to TRBJ2-5, with a possible D match to TRBD1 (6 bases). Between the trimmed V and J ends, which lost 0 bases and 5 bases, there was a span of 7 bases. CDR3 length: 13 amino acids. Germline CDR1 is SGHTA and CDR2 is FQGTGA. CDR3 sequence: CASSLTQGETQYF. The CDR3 DNA reads as TGTGCCAGCAGCTTAACGCAGGGGGAGACCCAGTACTTC. Full variable domain (outside the CDR3, taken from reference TRBV7-3 and TRBJ2-5): GAGVSQTPSNKVTEKGKYVELRCDPISGHTALYWYRQSLGQGPEFLIYFQGTGAADDSGLPNDRFFAVRPEGSVSTLKIQRTERGDSAVYLCASSLTQGETQYFGPGTRLLVL.

About this clone: At one end the junction does not follow the germline gene, possibly because of a read error. This sequence joins TRBV5-1 and TRBJ2-7, with 11 bases lining up with TRBD1. The length of the CDR3 is 15 residues. CDR1 and CDR2 (germline): SGHRS, YFSETQ. The DNA for the CDR3 is TGCGCCAGCAGCCCATGGACAGGGGGCGAATACGGGCAGTACTTC. Its translation: CASSPWTGGEYGQYF.

The chain combines TRBV28 with TRBJ1-1; the match to TRBD1 covers 7 bases. The CDR3 totals 16 residues. Trimming removed 6 bases from V and 3 bases from J; junction bases left unmatched: 13. The germline CDR1 and CDR2 sequences are MDHEN and SYDVKM. The DNA for the CDR3 is TGTGCCAGCAGCTTCCGAATCACAGGGGAAGACACTGAAGCTTTCTTT. Translation: CASSFRITGEDTEAFF.

The rearrangement joins TRBV5-6 to TRBJ2-1; D is unclear. CDR1 is SGHDT, CDR2 YYEEEE, per germline. The CDR3 is 13 residues long. Trimming removed 4 bases from V and 8 bases from J, with 13 bases in between. The CDR3 region has the DNA TGTGCCAGCAGCGGCGGAATAGCCGATGAGCAGTTCTTC. Translation: CASSGGIADEQFF.

This chain connects TRBV11-2 to TRBJ1-4; the match to TRBD1 covers 7 bases. The CDR3 totals 15 residues. The germline CDR1 and CDR2 sequences are SGHAT and FQNNGV. V shed 4 bases, J shed 5 bases, and the junction held 7 bases outside the gene matches. The CDR3 loop reads CASSYMGQLNEKLFF. The CDR3 region has the DNA TGTGCCAGCAGCTACATGGGACAGTTAAATGAAAAACTGTTTTTT.

The rearrangement links TRBV27 to TRBJ2-3, with TRBD1 matching over 7 bases. Germline CDR1 MNHEY, CDR2 SMNVEV (reference sequence). Unmatched junction bases numbered 7, after V lost 2 bases and J lost 5 bases. The CDR3 is 15 amino acids. The CDR3 nucleotides are TGTGCCAGCAGTTTAAGGGGGCCGAGAGAAGATACGCAGTATTTT. Protein sequence: CASSLRGPREDTQYF.

The chain uses TRBV21-1 and TRBJ2-7; TRBD2, the table's D call, lacks a check against the DNA. TRBV21-1 is described as a pseudogene. The CDR3 is 13 residues long. The CDR3 DNA sequence: TGTGCCAGCAGCAAAGCGGCACTATACGAGCAGTACTTC. Translating it yields CASSKAALYEQYF.